The 22 T cell receptor beta chains listed next were all sequenced from one sample in a study of T cells in tuberculosis. This table comes from immunoSEQ multiplex PCR, and its TCRdb copy is limited to in-frame clones, with some not included. The sample holds roughly 92,000 clones; about nine tenths are singletons and the top ten take 1.5% to 2%. After thawing and overnight rest, PBMC were stained with GMM-loaded CD1B tetramer, viability dye and anti-CD3 for sorting. The lipid loaded on the CD1B tetramers was C32 glucose monomycolate from Rhodococcus equi. Sequencing was done on a sample of CD1b-GMM tetramer-negative cells sorted from PBMCs. These receptors all stem from an adult woman with latent tuberculosis.

The J gene is TRBJ2-2, the V gene TRBV9, with D tentatively TRBD2 (5 bases). Between the trimmed V and J ends, which lost 0 bases and 5 bases, there was a span of 8 bases. The CDR3 has 14 residues. Germline CDR1 SGDLS, CDR2 YYNGEE. In nucleotides, the CDR3 is TGTGCCAGCAGCGTAGCTACGGGGACCGGGGAGCTGTTTTTT. As protein: CASSVATGTGELFF.

The chain joins TRBV7-3 to TRBJ2-2; TRBD1 matches 9 bases. The CDR3 runs to 18 residues. V dropped 5 bases and J dropped 6; count of bases not matched to a gene: 16. Germline V CDR1 and CDR2: SGHTA, FQGTGA. CDR3 nucleotides: TGTGCCAGCAGCATACGTCCGGGACAGGGAACCGCGGCCGGGGAGCTGTTTTTT. Protein product: CASSIRPGQGTAAGELFF. Drawing the rest from reference TRBV7-3 and TRBJ2-2, the complete variable domain is GAGVSQTPSNKVTEKGKYVELRCDPISGHTALYWYRQSLGQGPEFLIYFQGTGAADDSGLPNDRFFAVRPEGSVSTLKIQRTERGDSAVYLCASSIRPGQGTAAGELFFGEGSRLTVL.

Comment on this clone: A read error may produce the germline difference seen at one junction end. The chain employs TRBV6-1 and TRBJ1-2; no clear D gene. Germline V gives CDR1 MNHNS, CDR2 SASEGT. The CDR3 consists of 15 residues. CDR3 nucleotides: TGTGCCAGCAATGAAGGAGGAGACTGGAACTATGGCTACACCTTC. Amino acid sequence: CASNEGGDWNYGYTF.

The rearrangement joins TRBV19 to TRBJ1-2, with D possibly being TRBD1 (6 bases). Germline assignment: CDR1 LNHDA and CDR2 SQIVND (reference sequence). V was cut by 5 bases and J by 6 bases, with 16 bases left in between. CDR3 length: 14 amino acids. CDR3 amino acids: CASSLETGFDGYTF. CDR3 nucleotides: TGTGCCAGTAGTCTGGAAACAGGGTTTGATGGCTACACCTTC.

This clone showed up just a few times. V is TRBV7-8 and J is TRBJ1-4; D is possibly TRBD1 (6 bases). Germline CDR1 SGHVS, CDR2 FQNEAQ. The V end lost 2 bases, the J end lost 6 bases, and 13 bases lay between the germline ends. This CDR3 region has 15 residues. The CDR3 loop reads CASSLTDRVHEKLFF. The CDR3, as DNA: TGTGCCAGCAGCTTAACGGACAGAGTTCATGAAAAACTGTTTTTT.

The gene calls are TRBV28 and TRBJ1-5, with D perhaps matching TRBD1 (5 bases). Trimming took 6 bases from V and 3 from J, leaving 18 bases between them. Germline CDR1 and CDR2: MDHEN and SYDVKM. The CDR3 loop spans 16 amino acids. CDR3 in DNA: TGTGCCAGCAGCTTACCAGGGCAGCTGAACAATCAGCCCCAGCATTTT. Its protein product is CASSLPGQLNNQPQHF.

Points on this clone: This specimen includes other DNA sequences encoding the same CDR3. The chain carries TRBV27 and TRBJ2-2; D is undetermined. CDR3 length: 15 amino acids. V was shortened by 2 bases and J by 1 base, with 8 bases between the two germline ends. Germline V gene data show CDR1 as MNHEY and CDR2 as SMNVEV (reference sequence). CDR3 amino acids: CASSLGLLNTGELFF. CDR3 DNA: TGTGCCAGCAGTTTAGGCCTCCTGAACACCGGGGAGCTGTTTTTT.

This clone occurred once. V gene TRBV2 combines with J gene TRBJ2-1; D not resolved. The CDR3 totals 14 residues. Germline V gene data show CDR1 as SNHLY and CDR2 as FYNNEI. The V gene lost 5 bases and the J gene lost 3 bases, with 11 bases spanning the gap. CDR3 sequence (DNA): TGTGCCAGCAGTATGGCTAGTCGCTACAATGAGCAGTTCTTC. It encodes CASSMASRYNEQFF.

CDR3 amino acids: CASSNRDRVFYEQYV. The CDR3 nucleotides read TGTGCCAGCAGCAACCGGGACAGGGTTTTCTACGAGCAGTACGTC. J is TRBJ2-7 and V is TRBV21-1; the DNA was not used to check the table's D call, TRBD1. TRBV21-1 is a recognized pseudogene. CDR3 length: 15 amino acids.

CDR3 nucleotides: TGTGCCAGCAGCTTGCGGGACAGGAAGCAGTACTTC. Residues: CASSLRDRKQYF. This chain links TRBV5-8 with TRBJ2-7; 8 bases line up with TRBD1. This CDR3 is built from 12 residues. J was trimmed by 8 bases and V by 1 base; bases with no gene match: 2. In germline, CDR1 is SGHTS, CDR2 YDEGEE.

The chain combines TRBV15 with TRBJ1-2; tentative D call: TRBD1 (5 bases). Per germline, CDR1 LNHNV and CDR2 YYDKDF (reference sequence). This CDR3 has 14 residues. V lost 4 bases and J lost 6, with 15 bases in between. CDR3 in amino acids: CATSMARGVDGYTF. CDR3 nucleotides: TGTGCCACCAGCATGGCACGGGGGGTAGATGGCTACACCTTC. The whole variable domain, remainder taken from reference TRBV15 and TRBJ1-2, is DAMVIQNPRYQVTQFGKPVTLSCSQTLNHNVMYWYQQKSSQAPKLLFHYYDKDFNNEADTPDNFQSRRPNTSFCFLDIRSPGLGDTAMYLCATSMARGVDGYTFGSGTRLTVV.

The chain carries TRBV11-2 and TRBJ2-3; 7 nucleotides align to TRBD1. Losses at the gene ends were 3 bases for V and 4 bases for J; bases not matched to a gene: 10. CDR1 is SGHAT and CDR2 is FQNNGV in the germline V gene. The CDR3 spans 16 residues. CDR3 nucleotides: TGTGCCAGCAGCTTGCCGGGACGAGGGGGCCCAGATACGCAGTATTTT. Protein sequence: CASSLPGRGGPDTQYF.

The chain couples TRBV27 to TRBJ1-2, with a possible D match to TRBD1 (6 bases). CDR1 and CDR2 from the germline V gene are MNHEY and SMNVEV (reference sequence). V was clipped by 5 bases and J by 6 bases, with 16 bases between them. The CDR3 covers 14 residues. CDR3 sequence reads: CASSPGTPTNGYTF. In DNA form, the CDR3 reads TGTGCCAGCAGTCCCGGGACACCAACTAATGGCTACACCTTC.

V and J are TRBV29-1 and TRBJ2-5; TRBD1 matches 11 bases. Germline loops: CDR1 SQVTM, CDR2 ANQGSEA. V dropped 4 bases and J dropped 3; count of bases not matched to a gene: 10. This CDR3 is 16 amino acids long. The CDR3 loop is CSVAVSRDRGKETQYF. The DNA for the CDR3 is TGCAGCGTTGCAGTGTCCCGGGACAGGGGGAAAGAGACCCAGTACTTC.

The count of this clone is one. This chain links TRBV10-3 with TRBJ1-1, with 7 bases fitting TRBD1. The CDR3 length is 15 residues. CDR1 and CDR2 (germline): ENHRY, SYGVKD. V shed 3 bases, J shed 2 bases, and the junction held 6 bases outside the gene matches. The CDR3 protein is CAISDFGQVNTEAFF. The CDR3, as DNA: TGTGCCATCAGTGACTTCGGACAGGTTAACACTGAAGCTTTCTTT.

V and J are TRBV19 and TRBJ1-5; D gene unclear. CDR1 is LNHDA and CDR2 is SQIVND in the germline V gene (reference sequence). Trimming stripped 4 bases from V and 3 bases from J, with 4 bases between. The CDR3 sequence is 12 residues long. The CDR3 loop reads CASSRANQPQHF. In DNA, the CDR3 is TGTGCCAGTAGTAGGGCCAATCAGCCCCAGCATTTT.

The genes are TRBV25-1 and TRBJ2-7; TRBD1 agrees at 7 bases. The CDR3 is 11 residues long. After removal of 6 bases from V and 6 bases from J, the junction contained 2 bases not matched to a gene. Germline CDR1 reads MGHDK; CDR2 reads SYGVNS. In DNA, the CDR3 is TGTGCCAGCAGAGACAGGGCCGAGCAGTACTTC. Its protein is CASRDRAEQYF.

The chain recombines TRBV2 with TRBJ2-6; weak D call: TRBD1 (5 bases). Trimming pared 7 bases from V and 0 bases from J, leaving 10 bases between. The germline gives CDR1 SNHLY, CDR2 FYNNEI. The length of the CDR3 is 15 residues. In nucleotides, the CDR3 is TGTGCCAGCAATCAGGGAAACTCTGGGGCCAACGTCCTGACTTTC. Translation gives CASNQGNSGANVLTF.

V and J are TRBV7-2 and TRBJ2-1; TRBD2 is a possible D gene (5 bases). Germline CDR1 SGHTA, CDR2 FQGNSA. Deletions cut 8 bases from V and 13 bases from J, with 9 bases between. The CDR3 loop spans 9 amino acids. CDR3: CASGRFQFF. The CDR3 DNA sequence: TGTGCCAGCGGGAGATTTCAGTTCTTC. The variable domain in full, completed from reference TRBV7-2 and TRBJ2-1, reads GAGVSQSPSNKVTEKGKDVELRCDPISGHTALYWYRQSLGQGLEFLIYFQGNSAPDKSGLPSDRFSAERTGGSVSTLTIQRTQQEDSAVYLCASGRFQFFGPGTRLTVL.

V is TRBV7-9 and J is TRBJ2-3; D uncertain. This CDR3 is 14 amino acids long. Germline V CDR1 and CDR2: SEHNR, FQNEAQ (reference sequence). V gave up 1 base and J gave up 0 bases, with 5 bases separating them. The CDR3 sequence is CASSLEASTDTQYF. The CDR3 bases are TGTGCCAGCAGCTTAGAAGCCAGCACAGATACGCAGTATTTT.

The chain couples TRBV11-2 to TRBJ1-2, with 10 bases lining up with TRBD1. CDR1 is SGHAT and CDR2 is FQNNGV in the germline V gene. The CDR3 extends over 16 amino acids. V lost 4 bases and J lost 2; bases outside the gene matches: 7. CDR3 in amino acids: CASSYPDRGRNYGYTF. The CDR3, as DNA: TGTGCCAGCAGCTATCCGGACAGGGGGAGGAACTATGGCTACACCTTC.

The rearrangement uses TRBV5-4 and TRBJ1-2; D possibly corresponds to TRBD1 (5 bases). Germline V gives CDR1 SGHNT, CDR2 YYREEE (reference sequence). Trimming removed 4 bases at V and 7 bases at J, with 20 bases between. The CDR3 runs 15 residues. CDR3 protein: CASSNLRGGSGGYTF. The CDR3 coding sequence is TGTGCCAGCAGCAACCTTCGGGGGGGGTCAGGTGGCTACACCTTC.